This entry lists 8 T cell receptor beta chains sequenced from one sample in a study of OX40 agonist ivuxolimab in advanced cancers. The repertoire was sequenced with immunoSEQ multiplex PCR; TCRdb's copy has only in-frame clones and lacks some. The sample has tens of thousands of clones; about 84% are singletons. Sequences were derived from CD4+ or CD8+ T cells sorted from blood, sampled in a trial of the OX40 agonist ivuxolimab. These receptors were obtained from an adult with an advanced solid tumor such as melanoma, head and neck, liver or kidney cancer.

The chain has TRBV19 and TRBJ1-4; 7 positions match TRBD1. With V trimmed by 5 bases and J by 0 bases, 3 bases remained unmatched. This CDR3 is built from 15 residues. CDR1 is LNHDA and CDR2 is SQIVND in the germline V gene (reference sequence). CDR3 sequence: CASSPGTATNEKLFF. As DNA, the CDR3 is TGTGCCAGTAGTCCCGGGACAGCAACTAATGAAAAACTGTTTTTT.

The genes are TRBV6-5 and TRBJ1-3; TRBD1 matches at 7 bases. The CDR3 is 14 residues long. With 8 bases clipped from V and 0 bases from J, the junction kept 4 bases outside the gene matches. CDR1 is MNHEY and CDR2 is SVGAGI in the germline V gene. CDR3 loop: CASWDSVSGNTIYF. DNA for the CDR3: TGTGCCAGCTGGGACAGTGTCTCTGGAAACACCATATATTTT.

V gene TRBV10-3 combines with J gene TRBJ2-7; TRBD2 matches at 10 bases. Germline values: CDR1 ENHRY, CDR2 SYGVKD. CDR3 length: 16 residues. The V and J ends lost 2 bases and 7 bases, in that order; junction bases with no gene match: 11. Written as DNA, the CDR3 is TGTGCCATCAGTGAGGAGGCTAGCGGGAGTGATCGGGAGCAGTACTTC. Protein: CAISEEASGSDREQYF.

This clone was counted once. The chain has TRBV5-1 and TRBJ1-1; tentative D call: TRBD1 (6 bases). Trimming left V 4 bases short and J 2 bases short, with 12 bases between. This CDR3 spans 14 amino acids. Germline V CDR1 and CDR2: SGHRS, YFSETQ. Here the CDR3 reads CASSQDRPNTEAFF. The CDR3, as DNA: TGCGCCAGCAGCCAAGACAGGCCTAACACTGAAGCTTTCTTT.

The gene calls are TRBV5-1 and TRBJ1-3, with D uncertain. V was trimmed by 5 bases and J by 0 bases, leaving 9 bases between them. Germline CDR1 is SGHRS and CDR2 is YFSETQ. The length of the CDR3 is 14 residues. This CDR3 reads CASRAGISGNTIYF. The CDR3 DNA follows: TGCGCCAGCAGAGCCGGGATCTCTGGAAACACCATATATTTT.

The chain has TRBV6-4 and TRBJ2-3; 8 bases match TRBD2. CDR1 is MRHNA and CDR2 is SNTAGT in the germline V gene. The trim removed 3 bases at V and 1 base at J, leaving 3 bases unmatched. The CDR3 covers 15 residues. Here the CDR3 DNA reads TGTGCCAGCAGTGAAGAGACTAGCGGCACAGATACGCAGTATTTT. Its translation: CASSEETSGTDTQYF.

V is TRBV19 and J is TRBJ1-5; a weak D match, TRBD1 (5 bases). The ends were cut back, 1 base at V and 6 bases at J, with 7 bases in the middle. CDR1 and CDR2 (germline): LNHDA, SQIVND (reference sequence). This CDR3 spans 13 amino acids. Here the CDR3 reads CASSIAGFQPQHF. The DNA for the CDR3 is TGTGCCAGTAGTATAGCAGGGTTTCAGCCCCAGCATTTT.

The rearrangement links TRBV5-6 to TRBJ1-1; 7 nucleotides line up with TRBD1. The V gene's germline CDR1 is SGHDT and CDR2 YYEEEE. This CDR3 spans 14 amino acids. Trimming removed 5 bases from V and 1 base from J; junction bases left unmatched: 5. The CDR3 protein is CASSSGQPNTEAFF. In DNA form, the CDR3 reads TGTGCCAGCAGTTCGGGACAGCCGAACACTGAAGCTTTCTTT.